The clone carrying this T cell receptor beta chain was detected once. The antigen is unknown. Both 60 Vbeta primers and 13 Jbeta primers went into the PCR. TCRdb keeps only in-frame clones here, not all; method: immunoSEQ multiplex PCR. The profile shows approximately 160,000 clones, about three quarters of them singletons. These donors counted as nominally healthy when sampled, but unrecorded immune exposures were likely. Trimming removed 4 bases from V and 9 bases from J, with 19 bases in between. This CDR3 is built from 15 residues. Germline lookup yields CDR1 LNHDA and CDR2 SQIVND (reference sequence). The sample comes from a study of cytomegalovirus exposure and HLA in healthy donors. Background on the study: About 85 million unique TCR sequences came from HLA-typed donors in an early release. Study observations and caveats: Certain sequence variants were highly shared and formed a cluster, and this cluster was likely a sequencing artifact. Altogether, 150 to 200 TCR beta chains were recorded as cytomegalovirus-associated.

This TCR derives from a male donor in good health and CMV-seronegative. The chain couples TRBV19 to TRBJ1-3, with D possibly being TRBD1 (6 bases). The specimen sequenced was PBMCs. The CDR3 nucleotides are TGTGCCAGTAGTAACAGGGCGGCGCGGTCTGGCACCATATATTTT. This encodes CASSNRAARSGTIYF.